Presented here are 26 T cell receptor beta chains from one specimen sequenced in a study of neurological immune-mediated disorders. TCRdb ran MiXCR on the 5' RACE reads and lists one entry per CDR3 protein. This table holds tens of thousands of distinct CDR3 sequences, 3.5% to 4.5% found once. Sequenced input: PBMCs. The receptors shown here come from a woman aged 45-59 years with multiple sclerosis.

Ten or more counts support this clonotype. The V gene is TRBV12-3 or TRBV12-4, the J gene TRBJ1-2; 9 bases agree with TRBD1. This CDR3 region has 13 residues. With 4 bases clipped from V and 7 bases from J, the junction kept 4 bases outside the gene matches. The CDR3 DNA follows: TGTGCCAGCAGTTCAAACAGGGGGCTTGGCTACACCTTC. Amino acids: CASSSNRGLGYTF.

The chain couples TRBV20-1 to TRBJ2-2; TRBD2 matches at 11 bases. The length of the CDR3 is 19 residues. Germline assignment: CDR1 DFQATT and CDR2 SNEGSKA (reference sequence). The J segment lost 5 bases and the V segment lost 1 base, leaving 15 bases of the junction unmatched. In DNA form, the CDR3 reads TGCAGTGCTAGAGGCTTACAAACTAGCGGGAGTCGTTATACCGGGGAGCTGTTTTTT. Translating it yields CSARGLQTSGSRYTGELFF.

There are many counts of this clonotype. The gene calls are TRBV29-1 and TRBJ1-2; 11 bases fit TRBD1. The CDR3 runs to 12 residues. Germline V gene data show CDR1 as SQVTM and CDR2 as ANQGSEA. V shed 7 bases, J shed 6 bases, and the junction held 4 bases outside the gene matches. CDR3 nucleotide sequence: TGCAGCGCTGGACAGGGGGCGGATGGCTACACCTTC. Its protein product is CSAGQGADGYTF.

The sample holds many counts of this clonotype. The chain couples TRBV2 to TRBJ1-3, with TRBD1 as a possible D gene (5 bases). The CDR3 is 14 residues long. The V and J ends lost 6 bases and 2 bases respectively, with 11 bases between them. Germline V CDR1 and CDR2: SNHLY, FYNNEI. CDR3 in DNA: TGTGCCAGCAGGGTATCGGGGGCTGGAAACACCATATATTTT. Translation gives CASRVSGAGNTIYF.

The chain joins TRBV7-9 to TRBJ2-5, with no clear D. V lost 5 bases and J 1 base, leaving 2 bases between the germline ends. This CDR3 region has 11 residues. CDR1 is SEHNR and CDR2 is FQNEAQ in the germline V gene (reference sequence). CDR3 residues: CASSAQETQYF. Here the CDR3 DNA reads TGTGCCAGCAGCGCCCAAGAGACCCAGTACTTC.

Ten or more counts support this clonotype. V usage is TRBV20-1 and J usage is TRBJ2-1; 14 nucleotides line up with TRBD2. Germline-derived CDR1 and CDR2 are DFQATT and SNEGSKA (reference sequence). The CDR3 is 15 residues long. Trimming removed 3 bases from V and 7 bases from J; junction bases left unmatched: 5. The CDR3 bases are TGCAGTGCTAGTTTCGGGACTAGCGGGAGAAATGAGCAGTTCTTC. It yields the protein CSASFGTSGRNEQFF.

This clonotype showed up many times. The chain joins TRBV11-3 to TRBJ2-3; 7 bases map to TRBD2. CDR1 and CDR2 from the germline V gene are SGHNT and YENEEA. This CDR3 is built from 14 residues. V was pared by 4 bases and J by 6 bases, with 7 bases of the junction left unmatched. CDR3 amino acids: CASSSRGEGDTQYF. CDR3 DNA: TGTGCCAGCAGCTCCCGCGGGGAGGGCGATACGCAGTATTTT.

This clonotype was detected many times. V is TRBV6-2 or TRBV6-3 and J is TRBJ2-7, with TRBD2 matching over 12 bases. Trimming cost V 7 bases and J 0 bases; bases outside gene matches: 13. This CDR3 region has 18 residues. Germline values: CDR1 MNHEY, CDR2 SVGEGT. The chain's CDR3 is CASNGLAGYLDFSYEQYF. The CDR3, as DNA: TGTGCCAGCAACGGACTAGCGGGGTACCTCGACTTCTCCTACGAGCAGTACTTC.

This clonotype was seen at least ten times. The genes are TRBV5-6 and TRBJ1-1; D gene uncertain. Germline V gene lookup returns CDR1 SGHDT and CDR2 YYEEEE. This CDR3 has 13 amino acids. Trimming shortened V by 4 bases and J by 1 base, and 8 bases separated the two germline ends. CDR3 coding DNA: TGTGCCAGCAGCGTATTGTGGAACACTGAAGCTTTCTTT. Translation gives CASSVLWNTEAFF. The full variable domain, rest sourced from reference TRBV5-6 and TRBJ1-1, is DAGVTQSPTHLIKTRGQQVTLRCSPKSGHDTVSWYQQALGQGPQFIFQYYEEEERQRGNFPDRFSGHQFPNYSSELNVNALLLGDSALYLCASSVLWNTEAFFGQGTRLTVV.

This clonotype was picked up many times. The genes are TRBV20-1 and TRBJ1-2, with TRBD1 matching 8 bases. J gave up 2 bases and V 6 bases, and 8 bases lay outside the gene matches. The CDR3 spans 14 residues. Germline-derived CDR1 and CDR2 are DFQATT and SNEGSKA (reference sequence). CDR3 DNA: TGCAGTGCCCGAGCGGACAGGGAAAACTATGGCTACACCTTC. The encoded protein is CSARADRENYGYTF.

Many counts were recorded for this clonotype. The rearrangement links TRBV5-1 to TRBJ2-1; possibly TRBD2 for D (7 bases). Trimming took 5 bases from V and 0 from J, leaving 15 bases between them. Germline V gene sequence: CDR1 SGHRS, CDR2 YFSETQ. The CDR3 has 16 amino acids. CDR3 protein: CASRAQGGGSYNEQFF. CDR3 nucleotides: TGCGCCAGCAGGGCGCAGGGAGGGGGCTCCTACAATGAGCAGTTCTTC.

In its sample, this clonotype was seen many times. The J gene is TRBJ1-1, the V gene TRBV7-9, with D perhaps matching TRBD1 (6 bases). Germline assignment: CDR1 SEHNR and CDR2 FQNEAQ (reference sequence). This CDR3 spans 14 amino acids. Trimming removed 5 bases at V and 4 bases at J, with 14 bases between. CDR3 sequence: CASSRQGLGTEAFF. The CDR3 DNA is TGTGCCAGCAGCCGGCAGGGGCTGGGCACTGAAGCTTTCTTT.

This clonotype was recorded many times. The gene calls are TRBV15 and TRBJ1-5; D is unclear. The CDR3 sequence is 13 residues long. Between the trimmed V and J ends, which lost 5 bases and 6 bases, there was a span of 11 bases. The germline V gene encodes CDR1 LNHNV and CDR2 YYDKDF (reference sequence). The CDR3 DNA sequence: TGTGCCACCAGCGTACGGAGGTTTCAGCCCCAGCATTTT. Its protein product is CATSVRRFQPQHF. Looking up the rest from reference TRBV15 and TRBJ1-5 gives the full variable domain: DAMVIQNPRYQVTQFGKPVTLSCSQTLNHNVMYWYQQKSSQAPKLLFHYYDKDFNNEADTPDNFQSRRPNTSFCFLDIRSPGLGDTAMYLCATSVRRFQPQHFGDGTRLSIL.

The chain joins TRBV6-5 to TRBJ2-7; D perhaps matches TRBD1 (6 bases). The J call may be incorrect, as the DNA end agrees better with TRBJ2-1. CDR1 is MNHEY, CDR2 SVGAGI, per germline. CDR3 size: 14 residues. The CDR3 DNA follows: TGTGCCAGCAGTTACTTCGGACAGATAGCCGAGCAGTTCTTC. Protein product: CASSYFGQIAEQFF.

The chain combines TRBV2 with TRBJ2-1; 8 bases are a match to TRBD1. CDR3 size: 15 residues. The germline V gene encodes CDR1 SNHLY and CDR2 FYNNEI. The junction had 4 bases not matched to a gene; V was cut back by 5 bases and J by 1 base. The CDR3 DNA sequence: TGTGCCAGCAGTCGTACAGGGGGATCCTACAATGAGCAGTTCTTC. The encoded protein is CASSRTGGSYNEQFF. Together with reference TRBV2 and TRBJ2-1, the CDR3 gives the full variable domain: EPEVTQTPSHQVTQMGQEVILRCVPISNHLYFYWYRQILGQKVEFLVSFYNNEISEKSEIFDDQFSVERPDGSNFTLKIRSTKLEDSAMYFCASSRTGGSYNEQFFGPGTRLTVL.

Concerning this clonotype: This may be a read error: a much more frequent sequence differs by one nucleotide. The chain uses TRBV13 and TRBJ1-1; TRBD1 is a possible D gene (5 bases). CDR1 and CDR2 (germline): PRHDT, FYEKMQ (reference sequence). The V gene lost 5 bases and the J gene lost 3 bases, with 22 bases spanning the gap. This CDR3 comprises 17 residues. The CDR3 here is CASSPRHRQIPDTEAFF. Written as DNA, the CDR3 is TGTGCCAGCAGCCCTAGACACAGGCAGATACCGGACACTGAAGCTTTCTTT.

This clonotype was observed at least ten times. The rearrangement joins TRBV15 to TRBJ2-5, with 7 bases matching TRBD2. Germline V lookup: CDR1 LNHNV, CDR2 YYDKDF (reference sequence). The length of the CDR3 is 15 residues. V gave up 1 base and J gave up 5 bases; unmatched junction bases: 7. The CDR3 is CATSRGGGSVETQYF. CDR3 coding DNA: TGTGCCACCAGCAGAGGGGGGGGTTCGGTGGAGACCCAGTACTTC.

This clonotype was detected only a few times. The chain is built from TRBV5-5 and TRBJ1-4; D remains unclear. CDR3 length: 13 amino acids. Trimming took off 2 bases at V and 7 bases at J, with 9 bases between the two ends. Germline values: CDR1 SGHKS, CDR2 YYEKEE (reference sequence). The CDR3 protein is CASSLSFGEKLFF. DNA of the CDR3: TGTGCCAGCAGCTTATCTTTCGGTGAAAAACTGTTTTTT.

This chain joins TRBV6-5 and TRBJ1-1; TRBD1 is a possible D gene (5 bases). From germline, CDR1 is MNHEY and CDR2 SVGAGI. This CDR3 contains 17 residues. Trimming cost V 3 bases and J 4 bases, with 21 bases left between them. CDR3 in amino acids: CASSYSDRAGLGTEAFF. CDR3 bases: TGTGCCAGCAGTTATAGCGATAGGGCAGGGCTGGGCACTGAAGCTTTCTTT.

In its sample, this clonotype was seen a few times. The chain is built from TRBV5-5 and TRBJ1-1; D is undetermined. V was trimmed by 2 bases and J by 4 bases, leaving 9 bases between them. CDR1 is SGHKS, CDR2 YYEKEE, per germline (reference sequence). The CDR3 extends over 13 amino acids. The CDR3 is CASSFTLPTEAFF. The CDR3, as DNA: TGTGCCAGCAGCTTTACGCTTCCCACTGAAGCTTTCTTT.

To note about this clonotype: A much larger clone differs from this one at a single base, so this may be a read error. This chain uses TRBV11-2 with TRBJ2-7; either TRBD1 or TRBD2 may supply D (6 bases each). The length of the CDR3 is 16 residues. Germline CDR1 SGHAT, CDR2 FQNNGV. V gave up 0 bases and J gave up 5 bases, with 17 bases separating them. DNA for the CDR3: TGTGCCAGCAGCTTAGATGGGGGGCAGGGGCCCAACGAGCAGTACTTC. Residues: CASSLDGGQGPNEQYF.

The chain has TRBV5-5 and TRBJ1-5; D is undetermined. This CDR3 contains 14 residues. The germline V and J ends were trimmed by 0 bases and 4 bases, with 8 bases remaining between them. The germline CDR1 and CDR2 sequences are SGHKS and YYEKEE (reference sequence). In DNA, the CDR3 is TGTGCCAGCAGCTTGGAAAAGAGAAATCAGCCCCAGCATTTT. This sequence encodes CASSLEKRNQPQHF.

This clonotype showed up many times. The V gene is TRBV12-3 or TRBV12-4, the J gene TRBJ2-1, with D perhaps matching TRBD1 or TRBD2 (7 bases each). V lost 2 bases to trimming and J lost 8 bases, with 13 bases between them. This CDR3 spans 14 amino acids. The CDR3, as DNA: TGTGCCAGCAGTTTAAATCAGGGGGGGTATGAGCAGTTCTTC. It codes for CASSLNQGGYEQFF.

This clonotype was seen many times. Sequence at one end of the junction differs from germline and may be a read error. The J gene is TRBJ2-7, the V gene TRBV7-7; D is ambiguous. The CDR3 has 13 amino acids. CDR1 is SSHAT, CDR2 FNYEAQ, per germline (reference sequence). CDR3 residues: CASSLEPGHEQYF. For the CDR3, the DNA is TGTGCTAGCAGCTTAGAGCCGGGCCACGAGCAGTACTTC.

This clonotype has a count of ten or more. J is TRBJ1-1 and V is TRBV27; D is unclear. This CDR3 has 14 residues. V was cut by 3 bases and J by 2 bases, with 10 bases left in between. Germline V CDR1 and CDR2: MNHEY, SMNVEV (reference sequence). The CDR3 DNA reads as TGTGCCAGCAGTTTTTCAGGCAGAAACACTGAAGCTTTCTTT. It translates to CASSFSGRNTEAFF.

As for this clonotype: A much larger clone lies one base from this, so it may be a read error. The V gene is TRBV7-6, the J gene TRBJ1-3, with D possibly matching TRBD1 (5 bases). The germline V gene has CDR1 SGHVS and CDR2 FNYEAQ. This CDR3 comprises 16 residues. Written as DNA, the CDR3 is TGTGCCAGCAGCTTAGTATGGTCAGGGAGTGGAAAAACCATATATTTT. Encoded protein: CASSLVWSGSGKTIYF.